The 22 T cell receptor beta chains listed next were all sequenced from one sample in a study of shared clonotypes between healthy human individuals. Here immunoSEQ multiplex PCR was the method, and the copy in TCRdb shows in-frame clones only, minus some. The sample holds about 2.1 million clones, approximately 94% seen once. Only CD45RO-negative cells positively selected for CCR7 counted as naive CD8 cells, so terminally differentiated effector memory CD45RA+ cells were excluded. The sample taken for sequencing was naive CD8+ T cells from PBMCs. The receptors derive from a man aged 18 to 30 in good health. Some clones in this sample may be carry-over from other donors' samples.

This rearrangement joins TRBV2 to TRBJ2-3; no definite D call. The CDR3 is made up of 16 amino acids. V dropped 2 bases and J dropped 3 bases, with 15 bases sitting between them. Germline V CDR1 and CDR2: SNHLY, FYNNEI. The CDR3 DNA reads as TGTGCCAGCAGTGAATGGGTAGGGCATGGGACAGATACGCAGTATTTT. It yields the protein CASSEWVGHGTDTQYF. Full variable domain (outside the CDR3, taken from reference TRBV2 and TRBJ2-3): EPEVTQTPSHQVTQMGQEVILRCVPISNHLYFYWYRQILGQKVEFLVSFYNNEISEKSEIFDDQFSVERPDGSNFTLKIRSTKLEDSAMYFCASSEWVGHGTDTQYFGPGTRLTVL.

The chain uses TRBV28 and TRBJ1-5; D uncertain. The CDR3 totals 15 residues. V lost 6 bases and J lost 9, with 21 bases in between. The germline V gene has CDR1 MDHEN and CDR2 SYDVKM. This CDR3 is CASSNDRVFDRPQHF. CDR3 DNA sequence: TGTGCCAGCAGCAACGACCGGGTTTTCGACCGGCCCCAGCATTTT.

V and J are TRBV13 and TRBJ2-1, with a weak D call TRBD1 (6 bases). This CDR3 comprises 17 residues. Trimming left V 5 bases short and J 2 bases short, with 19 bases between. Germline-derived CDR1 and CDR2 are PRHDT and FYEKMQ (reference sequence). CDR3 sequence: CASSTSGTRVPYNEQFF. In DNA, the CDR3 is TGTGCCAGCAGCACATCCGGGACAAGGGTCCCCTACAATGAGCAGTTCTTC.

This chain joins TRBV7-6 and TRBJ2-7; D could derive from TRBD1 or TRBD2 (5 bases each). This CDR3 spans 18 amino acids. CDR1 is SGHVS and CDR2 is FNYEAQ in the germline V gene. Between the trimmed V and J ends, which lost 1 base and 0 bases, there was a span of 19 bases. In DNA, the CDR3 is TGTGCCAGCAGCTTAGGATGGTCCGGGGACGGCTACTCCTACGAGCAGTACTTC. It is translated as CASSLGWSGDGYSYEQYF.

In this sample, this clone turned up a few times. This chain links TRBV19 with TRBJ1-5; D is uncertain. In germline, CDR1 is LNHDA, CDR2 SQIVND (reference sequence). Trimming shortened V by 11 bases and J by 2 bases, and 13 bases separated the two germline ends. The CDR3 extends over 13 amino acids. CDR3 DNA sequence: TGTGCCGCCAAGGCATTCGGCAATCAGCCCCAGCATTTT. Residues: CAAKAFGNQPQHF.

This clone was picked up a small number of times. The chain links TRBV4-1 to TRBJ1-1; a possible D gene is TRBD1 (5 bases). Between the trimmed V and J ends, which lost 4 bases and 4 bases, there was a span of 10 bases. The CDR3 covers 13 residues. Looked up from germline, CDR1 is MGHRA and CDR2 is YSYEKL. The CDR3 region has the DNA TGCGCCAGCAGCCCACCCGACAGCACTGAAGCTTTCTTT. Translation: CASSPPDSTEAFF.

This chain connects TRBV9 to TRBJ2-1, with 14 bases identical to TRBD2. Germline CDR1 SGDLS, CDR2 YYNGEE. J gave up 4 bases and V 3 bases, and 6 bases lay outside the gene matches. The CDR3 extends over 17 amino acids. This chain's CDR3 is CASSERLAGGSYNEQFF. DNA of the CDR3: TGTGCCAGCAGCGAGCGACTAGCGGGAGGGTCTTACAATGAGCAGTTCTTC.

The rearrangement links TRBV7-9 to TRBJ1-4; TRBD1 aligns across 10 bases. CDR1 and CDR2 (germline): SEHNR, FQNEAQ (reference sequence). The CDR3 has 17 residues. With V trimmed by 5 bases and J by 4 bases, 10 bases remained unmatched. The DNA of the CDR3 is TGTGCCAGCAGCGTGACAGGGGGCCTCCCAATTAATGAAAAACTGTTTTTT. Protein sequence: CASSVTGGLPINEKLFF.

V gene TRBV27 combines with J gene TRBJ2-7, with 8 bases fitting TRBD1. Trimming took 6 bases from V and 5 from J; bases not matched to a gene: 6. This CDR3 region has 13 residues. Germline V lookup: CDR1 MNHEY, CDR2 SMNVEV (reference sequence). CDR3 DNA: TGTGCCAGCAGCCTACGGACAGGGAACGAGCAGTACTTC. Translation gives CASSLRTGNEQYF.

The V gene is TRBV19, the J gene TRBJ2-7, with D unresolved. V lost 5 bases and J lost 3, with 14 bases in between. The CDR3 covers 14 residues. Germline CDR1 and CDR2: LNHDA and SQIVND (reference sequence). As DNA, the CDR3 is TGTGCCAGTAGTTCACACGTTACTGGCTACGAGCAGTACTTC. Translating it yields CASSSHVTGYEQYF.

The J gene is TRBJ1-4, the V gene TRBV19, with D hard to call. Germline loops: CDR1 LNHDA, CDR2 SQIVND (reference sequence). The V gene lost 5 bases and the J gene lost 0 bases, with 10 bases spanning the gap. This CDR3 is built from 15 residues. In DNA, the CDR3 is TGTGCCAGTAGTCGGACTATAGCAACTAATGAAAAACTGTTTTTT. It specifies CASSRTIATNEKLFF. The full variable domain, in which reference TRBV19 and TRBJ1-4 provide the parts outside the CDR3, is DGGITQSPKYLFRKEGQNVTLSCEQNLNHDAMYWYRQDPGQGLRLIYYSQIVNDFQKGDIAEGYSVSREKKESFPLTVTSAQKNPTAFYLCASSRTIATNEKLFFGSGTQLSVL.

This chain uses TRBV7-6 with TRBJ1-1; TRBD1 agrees at 7 bases. This CDR3 is built from 19 residues. Looked up from germline, CDR1 is SGHVS and CDR2 is FNYEAQ. Trimming took 1 base from V and 0 from J; bases not matched to a gene: 14. CDR3 nucleotide sequence: TGTGCCAGCAGCTTAGGTCTGACCGGGACAGAGGACTTGAACACTGAAGCTTTCTTT. Encoded protein: CASSLGLTGTEDLNTEAFF.

V gene TRBV11-2 combines with J gene TRBJ2-3, with D perhaps TRBD1 or TRBD2 (5 bases each). With 3 bases removed from V and 6 bases from J, the gap between germline ends came to 22 bases. Germline V gives CDR1 SGHAT, CDR2 FQNNGV. This CDR3 contains 17 residues. The DNA of the CDR3 is TGTGCCAGCAGCTTCGCCCGGTGGGACCCACCACGGGATACGCAGTATTTT. Translation gives CASSFARWDPPRDTQYF.

This chain joins TRBV5-1 and TRBJ2-1; TRBD2 matches at 11 bases. The V gene's germline CDR1 is SGHRS and CDR2 YFSETQ. J gave up 6 bases and V 4 bases, and 12 bases lay outside the gene matches. This CDR3 is built from 17 residues. CDR3 in amino acids: CASSLPLAGGPVNEQFF. DNA of the CDR3: TGCGCCAGCAGCCTACCCTTAGCGGGAGGGCCAGTCAATGAGCAGTTCTTC. Full variable domain (missing parts from reference TRBV5-1 and TRBJ2-1): KAGVTQTPRYLIKTRGQQVTLSCSPISGHRSVSWYQQTPGQGLQFLFEYFSETQRNKGNFPGRFSGRQFSNSRSEMNVSTLELGDSALYLCASSLPLAGGPVNEQFFGPGTRLTVL.

This clone occurred a few times. V and J are TRBV29-1 and TRBJ1-1; D remains unclear. This CDR3 contains 13 residues. In germline, CDR1 is SQVTM, CDR2 ANQGSEA. V lost 7 bases to trimming and J lost 2 bases, with 14 bases between them. The CDR3 here is CSGQTPVNTEAFF. DNA of the CDR3: TGCAGCGGTCAAACACCCGTAAACACTGAAGCTTTCTTT.

The genes are TRBV29-1 and TRBJ2-1, with D unresolved. Germline V gives CDR1 SQVTM, CDR2 ANQGSEA. This CDR3 region has 12 residues. The V gene lost 3 bases and the J gene lost 6 bases, with 9 bases spanning the gap. CDR3 bases: TGCAGCGTTGAGGGTCCTAGCAATGAGCAGTTCTTC. This codes for CSVEGPSNEQFF.

The V gene is TRBV28, the J gene TRBJ1-5, with D perhaps TRBD1 (5 bases). V was shortened by 5 bases and J by 3 bases, with 17 bases between the two germline ends. Germline V lookup: CDR1 MDHEN, CDR2 SYDVKM. The CDR3 sequence is 16 residues long. The CDR3 is CASSPGAHHPNQPQHF. The CDR3 region has the DNA TGTGCCAGCAGTCCTGGGGCTCACCACCCCAATCAGCCCCAGCATTTT.

This chain connects TRBV27 to TRBJ2-7, with D tentatively TRBD2 (5 bases). From germline, CDR1 is MNHEY and CDR2 SMNVEV (reference sequence). The CDR3 spans 15 residues. Between the trimmed V and J ends, which lost 6 bases and 2 bases, there was a span of 17 bases. The CDR3 DNA reads TGTGCCAGCAGCCCGGGGTTGGTTCCCACCTACGAGCAGTACTTC. It encodes CASSPGLVPTYEQYF.

This clone was observed a single time. CDR3 DNA sequence: TGTGCCAGCAGCTTAAGTGTGCGTCGCTACGAGCAGTACTTC. Amino acids: CASSLSVRRYEQYF. V gene TRBV11-2 combines with J gene TRBJ2-7; D remains ambiguous. The CDR3 covers 14 residues. V was shortened by 2 bases and J by 3 bases, with 11 bases between the two germline ends. Germline V gene data show CDR1 as SGHAT and CDR2 as FQNNGV.

In nucleotides, the CDR3 is TGCAGCGGGTCGGCGGGAGGCCGCACAGATACGCAGTATTTT. This gives the protein CSGSAGGRTDTQYF. This sequence joins TRBV29-1 and TRBJ2-3, with TRBD2 matching over 8 bases. The V gene end was trimmed by 7 bases and the J gene end by 1 base; junction bases not matched to a gene: 7. Germline CDR1 SQVTM, CDR2 ANQGSEA. This CDR3 spans 14 amino acids.

A remark on this clone: This specimen includes other DNA sequences encoding the same CDR3. V usage is TRBV27 and J usage is TRBJ2-1; perhaps TRBD2 as D (6 bases). The CDR3 has 14 amino acids. Germline CDR1 reads MNHEY; CDR2 reads SMNVEV (reference sequence). Trimming left V 2 bases short and J 4 bases short, with 9 bases between. The CDR3 region has the DNA TGTGCCAGCAGTTTAGCGGGACCTTACAATGAGCAGTTCTTC. Translation gives CASSLAGPYNEQFF.

This chain links TRBV4-1 with TRBJ2-2; D might be TRBD2 (6 bases). This CDR3 region has 15 residues. Germline V CDR1 and CDR2: MGHRA, YSYEKL. Trimming left V 1 base short and J 4 bases short, with 10 bases between. For the CDR3, the DNA is TGCGCCAGCAGCCAAGGGAGGGGACCCACCGGGGAGCTGTTTTTT. Protein product: CASSQGRGPTGELFF.